This TCR beta chain stems from a study of blood T cell repertoires in COVID-19. For the study at large: Specimens from acute and convalescent COVID-19 originated in the United States, Italy and Spain.

Trimming took off 3 bases at V and 6 bases at J, with 14 bases between the two ends. CDR1 is LNHDA and CDR2 is SQIVND in the germline V gene (reference sequence). The CDR3 extends over 14 amino acids. Methods used by the authors: Estimated nucleated cell counts came from reference gene primer amplification. TCRdb's copy holds only in-frame clones and misses some; the assay was immunoSEQ multiplex PCR. V, J and clone size were drawn from that table, and D and trimming were deduced from the DNA. The data show nearly 70,000 clones, with about nine tenths seen just once and approximately 6.8% held by the top ten.

This receptor was obtained from a woman aged 70 to 79 with acute or convalescent COVID-19. The sequencing sample was made of peripheral blood. The chain carries TRBV19 and TRBJ1-1; the D gene is possibly TRBD1 (5 bases). CDR3 amino acids: CASSIGGKGPEAFF. The CDR3 nucleotides are TGTGCCAGTAGTATCGGAGGGAAGGGGCCTGAAGCTTTCTTT. The full variable domain, its missing parts supplied by reference TRBV19 and TRBJ1-1, is DGGITQSPKYLFRKEGQNVTLSCEQNLNHDAMYWYRQDPGQGLRLIYYSQIVNDFQKGDIAEGYSVSREKKESFPLTVTSAQKNPTAFYLCASSIGGKGPEAFFGQGTRLTVV.